The T cell receptor (beta chain) described here comes from a study of cytomegalovirus exposure and HLA in healthy donors. PCR primers comprised 60 Vbeta and 13 Jbeta primers. Only in-frame clones appear in the TCRdb table, and some are missing; sequencing was by immunoSEQ multiplex PCR. The sample includes fewer than 120,000 clones, more than 70% seen only once; the top ten take just under 3%. Comment on this clone: Compared with germline, one end of the junction differs, possibly owing to a read error.

There are 11 residues in the CDR3. Germline V CDR1 and CDR2: MNHEY, SVGAGI. The receptor was derived from an older woman in good health and CMV-seropositive. What was sequenced was PBMCs. V gene TRBV6-5 combines with J gene TRBJ1-2; 9 nucleotides align to TRBD1. The chain's CDR3 is CASKGQGFGYF. CDR3 DNA sequence: TGTGCCAGCAAGGGACAGGGCTTTGGTTACTTC.